This TCR beta chain was profiled in a study of CD8+CD57+ T cells in acquired aplastic anemia. About the research overall: CD4+ and CD8+ cells, once sorted, gave DNA averaging approximately 3.4 ug. As sequenced from healthy donors, CD4+ cells averaged about 11 million reads.

Study results and limitations: Levels of CD8+ Simpson's diversity were not significantly distinct in patients versus controls. Both patients and controls carried the same twenty-nine CD8+ CDR3 sequences.

TCR beta VDJ and CDR3 were profiled, and genomic DNA was the template. TCRdb re-derived calls from the reads in MiXCR, one entry per CDR3 protein. The repertoire holds around 170,000 distinct CDR3 sequences, with 46% as singletons. About this clonotype: What it binds is not known.

Trimming removed 6 bases from V and 8 bases from J; junction bases left unmatched: 7. CDR1 and CDR2 from the germline V gene are SQVTM and ANQGSEA. CDR3 length equals 12 residues. Sequencing used sorted CD4+, CD8+, or CD8+CD57+ T cells (not recorded which) from PBMCs. This clonotype was sampled from a human donor in good health. The chain employs TRBV29-1 and TRBJ1-2, with 9 bases aligning to TRBD1. CDR3 sequence (DNA): TGCAGCGTCGCACAGGGGGCTGGAGGCTACACCTTC. Encoded protein: CSVAQGAGGYTF.